Following are 13 T cell receptor beta chains from one sample sequenced in a study of T cells in Graves' hyperthyroidism and ophthalmopathy. Template material for amplifying TCR beta CDR3 regions consisted of RNA transcripts. First-round RT-PCR of the TCR CDR3 relied on the HTBI primer set. One entry per CDR3 protein, called by TCRdb with MiXCR from the multiplex PCR reads. The data show 200,000 or so distinct CDR3 sequences, with less than 20% seen just once and 53% held by the top ten. Material for sequencing was blood. These receptors came from a woman between 50 and 59 years old with Graves' hyperthyroidism.

This clonotype was seen ten or more times. The V gene is TRBV30, the J gene TRBJ2-7; D may be TRBD2 (5 bases). CDR3 length: 14 amino acids. Germline-derived CDR1 and CDR2 are GTSNPN and SVGIG (reference sequence). Between the trimmed V and J ends, which lost 0 bases and 3 bases, there was a span of 12 bases. The CDR3 coding sequence is TGTGCCTGGAGTGTAGTTTCGGGGTTCTACGAGCAGTACTTC. It translates to CAWSVVSGFYEQYF.

At least ten counts were recorded for this clonotype. The chain has TRBV7-9 and TRBJ2-3; 8 bases align to TRBD1. This CDR3 spans 16 amino acids. Germline V gene sequence: CDR1 SEHNR, CDR2 FQNEAQ (reference sequence). J was trimmed by 3 bases and V by 2 bases; bases with no gene match: 7. CDR3 sequence reads: CASSLSTGGWTDTQYF. The CDR3 region has the DNA TGTGCCAGCAGCTTAAGCACAGGGGGATGGACAGATACGCAGTATTTT. Full variable domain (rest looked up from reference TRBV7-9 and TRBJ2-3): DTGVSQNPRHKITKRGQNVTFRCDPISEHNRLYWYRQTLGQGPEFLTYFQNEAQLEKSRLLSDRFSAERPKGSFSTLEIQRTEQGDSAMYLCASSLSTGGWTDTQYFGPGTRLTVL.

V is TRBV12-3 or TRBV12-4 and J is TRBJ1-6; D remains unclear. This CDR3 has 15 residues. V gave up 2 bases and J gave up 7 bases, with 12 bases separating them. CDR3 region: CASSLFGLGNSPLHF. For the CDR3, the DNA is TGTGCCAGCAGTTTATTTGGACTGGGAAATTCACCCCTCCACTTT.

This clonotype was counted ten times or more. The chain employs TRBV19 and TRBJ2-1, with TRBD2 matching over 9 bases. J lost 7 bases, V lost 3 bases, and 4 bases had no gene match. Germline V gives CDR1 LNHDA, CDR2 SQIVND (reference sequence). The length of the CDR3 is 14 residues. The CDR3 is CASSISGSWNEQFF. CDR3 coding DNA: TGTGCCAGTAGTATTAGCGGGAGCTGGAATGAGCAGTTCTTC. Variable domain in full (rest from reference TRBV19 and TRBJ2-1): DGGITQSPKYLFRKEGQNVTLSCEQNLNHDAMYWYRQDPGQGLRLIYYSQIVNDFQKGDIAEGYSVSREKKESFPLTVTSAQKNPTAFYLCASSISGSWNEQFFGPGTRLTVL.

Ten or more counts support this clonotype. V gene TRBV28 combines with J gene TRBJ1-5; no reliable D call. Trimming stripped 3 bases from V and 0 bases from J, with 12 bases between. CDR3 length: 16 amino acids. Germline V gene lookup returns CDR1 MDHEN and CDR2 SYDVKM. CDR3 in amino acids: CASSLPLRDSNQPQHF. CDR3 coding DNA: TGTGCCAGCAGTTTGCCCCTACGGGATAGCAATCAGCCCCAGCATTTT.

In this sample, this clonotype turned up a few times. CDR3 nucleotide sequence: TGTGCCAGTAGTAGGGTTACCCTCGCGAATGAGCAGTTCTTC. As protein: CASSRVTLANEQFF. The V and J genes are TRBV19 and TRBJ2-1; D is undetermined. CDR1 is LNHDA and CDR2 is SQIVND in the germline V gene (reference sequence). Trimming cost V 4 bases and J 7 bases, with 14 bases left between them. This CDR3 contains 14 residues.

This clonotype came up many times. This chain joins TRBV18 and TRBJ2-1; TRBD1 aligns across 10 bases. The V and J ends lost 3 bases and 10 bases, in that order; junction bases with no gene match: 9. This CDR3 spans 15 amino acids. Germline V lookup: CDR1 KGHSH, CDR2 LQKENI. CDR3 protein: CASSPGDRGIGEQFF. Written as DNA, the CDR3 is TGTGCCAGCTCACCCGGGGACAGGGGCATAGGAGAGCAGTTCTTC.

There are many counts of this clonotype. The chain combines TRBV11-2 with TRBJ2-2; D unresolved. This CDR3 has 13 residues. Germline CDR1 reads SGHAT; CDR2 reads FQNNGV. V was pared by 1 base and J by 7 bases, with 7 bases between. The CDR3 DNA sequence: TGTGCCAGCAGCTTAGCCGGATTCGGGGAGCTGTTTTTT. Protein product: CASSLAGFGELFF. The variable domain in full, with the rest retrieved from reference TRBV11-2 and TRBJ2-2, is EAGVAQSPRYKIIEKRQSVAFWCNPISGHATLYWYQQILGQGPKLLIQFQNNGVVDDSQLPKDRFSAERLKGVDSTLKIQPAKLEDSAVYLCASSLAGFGELFFGEGSRLTVL.

Many counts were recorded for this clonotype. The genes are TRBV3-1 and TRBJ2-2; tentatively, D is TRBD2 (5 bases). V was cut by 4 bases and J by 0 bases, with 12 bases left in between. CDR1 is LGHDT and CDR2 is YNNKEL in the germline V gene (reference sequence). This CDR3 is built from 16 residues. The CDR3 loop is CASSPRGLSNTGELFF. The CDR3 bases are TGTGCCAGCAGCCCCAGAGGACTTTCGAACACCGGGGAGCTGTTTTTT.

This clonotype was seen more than once but under ten times. The chain employs TRBV6-1 and TRBJ2-3, with 12 bases identical to TRBD2. The germline V gene encodes CDR1 MNHNS and CDR2 SASEGT. The CDR3 extends over 19 amino acids. Trimming removed 6 bases from V and 0 bases from J; junction bases left unmatched: 13. This chain's CDR3 is CASSSLTSGRGVSTDTQYF. CDR3 nucleotide sequence: TGTGCCAGCAGCTCACTGACTAGCGGGAGAGGGGTGAGCACAGATACGCAGTATTTT.

This clonotype was found many times. This rearrangement joins TRBV5-1 to TRBJ2-3; D ambiguous. Between the trimmed V and J ends, which lost 2 bases and 6 bases, there was a span of 10 bases. Germline-derived CDR1 and CDR2 are SGHRS and YFSETQ. The CDR3 loop spans 13 amino acids. This CDR3 reads CASSFGVSDTQYF. The CDR3 nucleotides read TGCGCCAGCAGCTTTGGGGTTTCGGATACGCAGTATTTT.

This chain connects TRBV12-3 or TRBV12-4 to TRBJ1-1, with TRBD1 identical over 10 bases. With 7 bases clipped from V and 1 base from J, the junction kept 6 bases outside the gene matches. This CDR3 spans 15 amino acids. The CDR3 region is CASTRQGAKNTEAFF. The DNA of the CDR3 is TGTGCCAGCACAAGACAGGGGGCGAAGAACACTGAAGCTTTCTTT.

At least ten counts were recorded for this clonotype. The genes are TRBV20-1 and TRBJ2-7; 7 positions match TRBD1. Germline CDR1 is DFQATT and CDR2 is SNEGSKA (reference sequence). The CDR3 loop spans 14 amino acids. The trim removed 1 base at V and 0 bases at J, leaving 3 bases unmatched. CDR3 bases: TGCAGTGCTAGAGTCCGGGACAGCTCCTACGAGCAGTACTTC. This encodes CSARVRDSSYEQYF.